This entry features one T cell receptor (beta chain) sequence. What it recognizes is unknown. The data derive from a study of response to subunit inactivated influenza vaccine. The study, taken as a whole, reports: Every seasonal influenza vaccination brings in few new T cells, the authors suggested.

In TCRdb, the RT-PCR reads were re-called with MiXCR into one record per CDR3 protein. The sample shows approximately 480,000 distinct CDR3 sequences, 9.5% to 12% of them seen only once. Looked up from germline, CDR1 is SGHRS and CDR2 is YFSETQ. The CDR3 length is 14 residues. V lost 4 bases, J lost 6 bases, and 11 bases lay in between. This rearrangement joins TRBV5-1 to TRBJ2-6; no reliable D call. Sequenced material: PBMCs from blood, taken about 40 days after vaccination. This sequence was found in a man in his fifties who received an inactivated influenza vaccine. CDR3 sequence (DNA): TGCGCCAGCAGCGAACCGAGCGCGGCCAACGTCCTGACTTTC. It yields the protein CASSEPSAANVLTF.